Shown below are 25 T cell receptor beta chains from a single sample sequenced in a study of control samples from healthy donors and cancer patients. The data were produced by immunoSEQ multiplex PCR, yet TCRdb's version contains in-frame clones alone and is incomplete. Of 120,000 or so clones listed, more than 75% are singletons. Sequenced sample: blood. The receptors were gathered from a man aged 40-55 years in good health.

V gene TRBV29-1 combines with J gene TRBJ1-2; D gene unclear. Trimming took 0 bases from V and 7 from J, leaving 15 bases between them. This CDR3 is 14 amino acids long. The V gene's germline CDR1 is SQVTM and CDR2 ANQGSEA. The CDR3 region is CSVEDLASLGGYTF. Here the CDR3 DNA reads TGCAGCGTTGAAGATCTGGCCAGCTTAGGTGGCTACACCTTC.

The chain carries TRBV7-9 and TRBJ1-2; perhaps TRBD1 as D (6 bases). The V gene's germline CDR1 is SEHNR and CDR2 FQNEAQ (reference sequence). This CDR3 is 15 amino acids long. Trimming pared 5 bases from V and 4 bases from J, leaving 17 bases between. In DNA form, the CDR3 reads TGTGCCAGCAGCACCACGGGGGGGGCAGGCTATGGCTACACCTTC. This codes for CASSTTGGAGYGYTF.

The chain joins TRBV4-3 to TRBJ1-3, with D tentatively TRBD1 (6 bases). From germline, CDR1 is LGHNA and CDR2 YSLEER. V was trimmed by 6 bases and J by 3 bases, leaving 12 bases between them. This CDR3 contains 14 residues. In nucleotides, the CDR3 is TGCGCCAGCAGTCCACAGGGAGGTGGAAACACCATATATTTT. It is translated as CASSPQGGGNTIYF.

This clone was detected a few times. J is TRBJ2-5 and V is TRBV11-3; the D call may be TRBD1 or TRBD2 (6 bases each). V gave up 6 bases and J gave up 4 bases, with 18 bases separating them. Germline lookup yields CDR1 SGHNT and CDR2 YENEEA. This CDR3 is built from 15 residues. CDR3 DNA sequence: TGTGCCAGCAGAATCCAGGGGAGGATGTCAGAGACCCAGTACTTC. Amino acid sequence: CASRIQGRMSETQYF.

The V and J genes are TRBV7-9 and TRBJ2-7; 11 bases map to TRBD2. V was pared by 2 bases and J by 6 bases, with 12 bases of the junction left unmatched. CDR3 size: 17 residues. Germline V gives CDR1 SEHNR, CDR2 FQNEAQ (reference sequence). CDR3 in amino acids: CASSLPVVAGGPGEQYF. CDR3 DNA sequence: TGTGCCAGCAGCTTACCCGTGGTAGCGGGGGGGCCGGGCGAGCAGTACTTC.

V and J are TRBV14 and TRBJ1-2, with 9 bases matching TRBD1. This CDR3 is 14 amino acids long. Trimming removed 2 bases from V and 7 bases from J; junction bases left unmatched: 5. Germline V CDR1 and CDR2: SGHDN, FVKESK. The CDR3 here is CASSQITGGGGYTF. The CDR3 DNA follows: TGTGCCAGCAGCCAAATAACAGGGGGCGGTGGCTACACCTTC.

DNA of the CDR3: TGCGCCAGCAGCTTGATTCGGGGAAACACTGAAGCTTTCTTT. Translating gives CASSLIRGNTEAFF. This sequence joins TRBV5-1 and TRBJ1-1; no clear D gene. Germline CDR1 is SGHRS and CDR2 is YFSETQ. V was shortened by 1 base and J by 2 bases, with 9 bases between the two germline ends. The CDR3 extends over 14 amino acids.

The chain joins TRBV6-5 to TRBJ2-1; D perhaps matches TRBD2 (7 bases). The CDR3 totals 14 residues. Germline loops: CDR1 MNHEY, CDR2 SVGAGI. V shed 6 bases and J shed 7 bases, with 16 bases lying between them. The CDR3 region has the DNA TGTGCCAGCAGAACAAGGGGGGGCCTTAATGAGCAGTTCTTC. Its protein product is CASRTRGGLNEQFF.

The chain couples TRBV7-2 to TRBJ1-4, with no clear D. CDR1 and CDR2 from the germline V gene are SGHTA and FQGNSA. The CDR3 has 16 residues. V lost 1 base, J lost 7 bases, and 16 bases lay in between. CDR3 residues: CASSLGADGRSEKLFF. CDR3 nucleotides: TGTGCCAGCAGCTTAGGGGCGGACGGCAGGAGTGAAAAACTGTTTTTT.

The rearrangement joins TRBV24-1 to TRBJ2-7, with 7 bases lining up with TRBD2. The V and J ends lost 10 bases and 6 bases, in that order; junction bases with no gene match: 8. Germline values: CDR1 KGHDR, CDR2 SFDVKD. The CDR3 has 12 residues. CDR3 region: CATQAGGSEQYF. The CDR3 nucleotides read TGTGCCACACAAGCAGGCGGGAGCGAGCAGTACTTC.

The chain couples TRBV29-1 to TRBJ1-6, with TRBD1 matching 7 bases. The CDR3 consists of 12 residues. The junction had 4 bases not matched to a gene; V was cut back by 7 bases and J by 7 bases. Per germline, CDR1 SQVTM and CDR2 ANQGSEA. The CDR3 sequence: CSAGQANSPLHF. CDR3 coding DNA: TGCAGCGCTGGACAGGCGAATTCACCCCTCCACTTT.

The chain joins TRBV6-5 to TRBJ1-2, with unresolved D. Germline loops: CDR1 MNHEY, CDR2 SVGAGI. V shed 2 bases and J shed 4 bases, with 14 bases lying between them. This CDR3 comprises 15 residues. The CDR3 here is CASSYRPSSSYGYTF. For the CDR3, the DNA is TGTGCCAGCAGTTACCGACCTTCTTCTTCCTATGGCTACACCTTC.

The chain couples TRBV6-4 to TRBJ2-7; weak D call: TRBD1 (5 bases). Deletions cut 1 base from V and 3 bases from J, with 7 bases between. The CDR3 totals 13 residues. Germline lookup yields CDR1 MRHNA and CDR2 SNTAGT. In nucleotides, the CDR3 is TGTGCCAGCAGTGACTGGCAGGGCTACGAGCAGTACTTC. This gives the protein CASSDWQGYEQYF.

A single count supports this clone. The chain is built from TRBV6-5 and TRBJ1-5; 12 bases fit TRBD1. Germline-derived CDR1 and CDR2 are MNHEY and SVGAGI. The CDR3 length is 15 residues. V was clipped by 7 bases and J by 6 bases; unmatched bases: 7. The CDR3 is CASTPGTGGGQPQHF. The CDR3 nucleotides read TGTGCCAGCACCCCCGGGACAGGGGGCGGTCAGCCCCAGCATTTT.

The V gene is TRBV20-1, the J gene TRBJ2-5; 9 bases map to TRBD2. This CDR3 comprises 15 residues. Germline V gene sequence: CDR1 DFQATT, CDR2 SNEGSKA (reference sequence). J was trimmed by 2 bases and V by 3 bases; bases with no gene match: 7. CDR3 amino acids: CSASGLAGRQETQYF. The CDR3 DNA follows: TGCAGTGCTAGTGGGCTAGCGGGACGACAAGAGACCCAGTACTTC.

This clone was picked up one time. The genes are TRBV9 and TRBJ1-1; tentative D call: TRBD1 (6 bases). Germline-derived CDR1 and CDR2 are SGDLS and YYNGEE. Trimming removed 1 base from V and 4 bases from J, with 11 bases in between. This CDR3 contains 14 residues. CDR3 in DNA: TGTGCCAGCAGCGTAATGGGGGCCAGCACTGAAGCTTTCTTT. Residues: CASSVMGASTEAFF.

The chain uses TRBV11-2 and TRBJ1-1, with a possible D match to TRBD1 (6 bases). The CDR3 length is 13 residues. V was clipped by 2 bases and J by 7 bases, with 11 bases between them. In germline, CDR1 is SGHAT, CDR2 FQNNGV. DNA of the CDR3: TGTGCCAGCAGCTTACACAGGGAGATTGAAGCTTTCTTT. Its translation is CASSLHREIEAFF.

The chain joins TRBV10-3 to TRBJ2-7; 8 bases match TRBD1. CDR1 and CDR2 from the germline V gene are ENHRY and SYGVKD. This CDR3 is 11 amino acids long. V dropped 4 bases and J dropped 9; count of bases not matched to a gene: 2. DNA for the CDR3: TGTGCCATCAGTGGGGACAGGTCGCAGTACTTC. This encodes CAISGDRSQYF.

CDR3 residues: CASSLGLGARSSPLHF. The DNA of the CDR3 is TGTGCCAGCAGCTTAGGGCTGGGGGCACGGTCTTCACCCCTCCACTTT. This chain links TRBV7-2 with TRBJ1-6, with D possibly being TRBD1 (6 bases). V lost 1 base, J lost 9 bases, and 16 bases lay in between. CDR1 is SGHTA and CDR2 is FQGNSA in the germline V gene. CDR3 length: 16 residues. Complete variable domain (other parts from reference TRBV7-2 and TRBJ1-6): GAGVSQSPSNKVTEKGKDVELRCDPISGHTALYWYRQSLGQGLEFLIYFQGNSAPDKSGLPSDRFSAERTGGSVSTLTIQRTQQEDSAVYLCASSLGLGARSSPLHFGNGTRLTVT.

CDR3 in amino acids: CASSQVRGNSPLHF. CDR3 coding DNA: TGTGCCAGCAGCCAAGTCCGCGGAAATTCACCCCTCCACTTT. The chain carries TRBV14 and TRBJ1-6; unclear D gene. CDR3 size: 14 residues. The ends were cut back, 1 base at V and 7 bases at J, with 8 bases in the middle. CDR1 is SGHDN and CDR2 is FVKESK in the germline V gene. The variable domain in full, completed from reference TRBV14 and TRBJ1-6, reads EAGVTQFPSHSVIEKGQTVTLRCDPISGHDNLYWYRRVMGKEIKFLLHFVKESKQDESGMPNNRFLAERTGGTYSTLKVQPAELEDSGVYFCASSQVRGNSPLHFGNGTRLTVT.

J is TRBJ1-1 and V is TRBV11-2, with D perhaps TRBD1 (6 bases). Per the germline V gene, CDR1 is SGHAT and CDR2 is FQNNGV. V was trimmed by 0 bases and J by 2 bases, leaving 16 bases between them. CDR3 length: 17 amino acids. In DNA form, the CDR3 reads TGTGCCAGCAGCTTAGATCTCCGGACAGCTAAAAACACTGAAGCTTTCTTT. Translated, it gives CASSLDLRTAKNTEAFF.

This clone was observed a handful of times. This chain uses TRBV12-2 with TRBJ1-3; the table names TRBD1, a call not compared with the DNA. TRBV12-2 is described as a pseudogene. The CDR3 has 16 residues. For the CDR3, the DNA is TGTGCAAGTCGCTTAGGGTGGTGTCAGAAGGGAAACACCATATATTTT. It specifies CASRLGWCQKGNTIYF.

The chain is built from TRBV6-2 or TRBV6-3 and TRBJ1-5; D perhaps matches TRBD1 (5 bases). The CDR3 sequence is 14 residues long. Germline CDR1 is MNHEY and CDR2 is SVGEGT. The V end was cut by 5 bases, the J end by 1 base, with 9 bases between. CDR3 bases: TGTGCCAGCAGTACCCCAGGGAGCAATCAGCCCCAGCATTTT. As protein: CASSTPGSNQPQHF.

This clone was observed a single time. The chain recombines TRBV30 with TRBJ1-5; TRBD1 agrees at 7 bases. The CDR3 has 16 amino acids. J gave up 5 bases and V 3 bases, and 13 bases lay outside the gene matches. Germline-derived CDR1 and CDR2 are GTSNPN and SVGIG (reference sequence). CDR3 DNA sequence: TGTGCCTGGAGGGGACAGAAGTTAGCAGGGGATCAGCCCCAGCATTTT. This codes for CAWRGQKLAGDQPQHF.

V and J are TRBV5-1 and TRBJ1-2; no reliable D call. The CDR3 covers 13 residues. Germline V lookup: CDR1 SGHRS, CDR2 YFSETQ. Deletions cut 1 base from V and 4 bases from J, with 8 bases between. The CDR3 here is CASSLSNGYGYTF. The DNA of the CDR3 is TGCGCCAGCAGCTTGTCGAACGGCTATGGCTACACCTTC.